A single sample is the source of the 27 T cell receptor beta chains below, sequenced in a study of T-cell memory formation after mild COVID-19. TCRdb independently ran MiXCR on the 5' RACE reads; one entry per CDR3 protein. The sample holds 470,000 or so distinct CDR3 sequences, roughly 18% seen once. Specimen: PBMCs or a T cell subset sorted from them (not recorded which). These receptors originate from a man aged 18-30 years who had mild COVID-19 (a few samples of this study predate the infection). Cell type and time point are not known.

V gene TRBV6-4 combines with J gene TRBJ1-1, with D uncertain. The CDR3 extends over 15 amino acids. Trimming took 3 bases from V and 1 from J, leaving 12 bases between them. CDR1 is MRHNA, CDR2 SNTAGT, per germline. The CDR3 nucleotides read TGTGCCAGCAGTGAGTGTAAGCCAGAGAACACTGAAGCTTTCTTT. It specifies CASSECKPENTEAFF.

This clonotype was seen only a few times. V is TRBV19 and J is TRBJ1-5; D ambiguous. In germline, CDR1 is LNHDA, CDR2 SQIVND (reference sequence). V lost 8 bases to trimming and J lost 7 bases, with 9 bases between them. This CDR3 is 11 amino acids long. The CDR3 protein is CASGFEQPQHF. CDR3 bases: TGTGCCAGTGGCTTTGAACAGCCCCAGCATTTT.

V and J are TRBV11-2 and TRBJ1-4; TRBD1 matches 7 bases. Germline V lookup: CDR1 SGHAT, CDR2 FQNNGV. V trimming: 3 bases; J trimming: 7 bases; junction bases outside the gene matches: 8. CDR3 length: 15 amino acids. The CDR3 nucleotides read TGTGCCAGCAGCTTCCTAACACAGGGGACTGAAAAACTGTTTTTT. Its translation: CASSFLTQGTEKLFF.

This clonotype was seen many times. V and J are TRBV28 and TRBJ2-2; D remains ambiguous. The germline CDR1 and CDR2 sequences are MDHEN and SYDVKM. The germline V and J ends were trimmed by 3 bases and 1 base, with 6 bases remaining between them. The CDR3 has 14 amino acids. CDR3 in amino acids: CASSFLGNTGELFF. As DNA, the CDR3 is TGTGCCAGCAGTTTCCTAGGGAACACCGGGGAGCTGTTTTTT. The variable domain in full, completed from reference TRBV28 and TRBJ2-2, reads DVKVTQSSRYLVKRTGEKVFLECVQDMDHENMFWYRQDPGLGLRLIYFSYDVKMKEKGDIPEGYSVSREKKERFSLILESASTNQTSMYLCASSFLGNTGELFFGEGSRLTVL.

J is TRBJ1-5 and V is TRBV20-1, with a tentative D call TRBD1 (5 bases). Germline V CDR1 and CDR2: DFQATT, SNEGSKA (reference sequence). The CDR3 consists of 13 residues. V was trimmed by 4 bases and J by 4 bases, leaving 11 bases between them. The CDR3 coding sequence is TGCAGTGCTATCAGGGCGTGGAATCAGCCCCAGCATTTT. Residues: CSAIRAWNQPQHF.

The table lists this clonotype with a few counts. The chain recombines TRBV24-1 with TRBJ2-7, with 7 positions matching TRBD2. Germline CDR1 is KGHDR and CDR2 is SFDVKD. This CDR3 has 12 residues. The DNA of the CDR3 is TGTGAAGGGCCCGGGAGGTTCTACGAGCAGTACTTC. It codes for CEGPGRFYEQYF.

This clonotype has only a few counts. The gene calls are TRBV10-3 and TRBJ1-5; 7 bases agree with TRBD1. CDR1 is ENHRY, CDR2 SYGVKD, per germline. The CDR3 has 13 residues. V shed 7 bases, J shed 8 bases, and the junction held 8 bases outside the gene matches. The CDR3 DNA reads as TGTGCCATCAATAGGGGGCTGGATGAGCCCCAGCATTTT. Its protein is CAINRGLDEPQHF.

The gene calls are TRBV9 and TRBJ2-7; the D is unclear. CDR1 is SGDLS and CDR2 is YYNGEE in the germline V gene. Trimming took 3 bases from V and 3 from J, leaving 7 bases between them. This CDR3 spans 12 amino acids. DNA of the CDR3: TGTGCCAGCAGCGGTGGTGGCTACGAGCAGTACTTC. Amino acids: CASSGGGYEQYF.

This clonotype was seen a few times. This chain uses TRBV18 with TRBJ2-5; unclear D gene. V was pared by 6 bases and J by 5 bases, with 7 bases between. The germline gives CDR1 KGHSH, CDR2 LQKENI. This CDR3 region has 11 residues. CDR3 residues: CASSVWETQYF. In DNA, the CDR3 is TGTGCCAGCTCGGTCTGGGAGACCCAGTACTTC.

This clonotype has a count of ten or more. The chain recombines TRBV5-1 with TRBJ2-7; TRBD1 matches 8 bases. V dropped 0 bases and J dropped 3; count of bases not matched to a gene: 2. Germline loops: CDR1 SGHRS, CDR2 YFSETQ. The CDR3 has 14 residues. CDR3 coding DNA: TGCGCCAGCAGCTTGGCCGGGACAGGCTACGAGCAGTACTTC. This codes for CASSLAGTGYEQYF.

J is TRBJ2-2 and V is TRBV15, with TRBD2 matching 10 bases. The V segment lost 0 bases and the J segment 7 bases; nucleotides outside the gene matches: 5. The germline V gene has CDR1 LNHNV and CDR2 YYDKDF (reference sequence). This CDR3 is 16 amino acids long. CDR3 nucleotides: TGTGCCACCAGCAGAGACCTAGCGGGGGCCGGCGGGGAGCTGTTTTTT. Translated, it gives CATSRDLAGAGGELFF. Using reference TRBV15 and TRBJ2-2 for the parts outside the CDR3, the full variable domain is DAMVIQNPRYQVTQFGKPVTLSCSQTLNHNVMYWYQQKSSQAPKLLFHYYDKDFNNEADTPDNFQSRRPNTSFCFLDIRSPGLGDTAMYLCATSRDLAGAGGELFFGEGSRLTVL.

This chain connects TRBV9 to TRBJ2-1; maybe TRBD1 (6 bases). Trimming stripped 0 bases from V and 7 bases from J, with 14 bases between. The germline V gene has CDR1 SGDLS and CDR2 YYNGEE. This CDR3 spans 15 amino acids. The CDR3 loop is CASSVVVGAGNEQFF. CDR3 nucleotide sequence: TGTGCCAGCAGCGTAGTGGTGGGGGCAGGGAATGAGCAGTTCTTC.

This chain links TRBV7-9 with TRBJ1-2, with 10 bases aligning to TRBD1. The length of the CDR3 is 13 residues. V shed 5 bases and J 6 bases; nucleotides not matched to a gene: 3. CDR1 and CDR2 (germline): SEHNR, FQNEAQ (reference sequence). This CDR3 reads CASSVGTGDGYTF. The CDR3 DNA reads as TGTGCCAGCAGCGTTGGGACAGGGGATGGCTACACCTTC.

This clonotype was found a few times. This chain uses TRBV30 with TRBJ2-7, with a weak D call TRBD2 (5 bases). Germline V gene data show CDR1 as GTSNPN and CDR2 as SVGIG (reference sequence). V gave up 1 base and J gave up 2 bases, with 9 bases separating them. This CDR3 has 13 residues. The CDR3 sequence: CAWSAGSAYEQYF. Written as DNA, the CDR3 is TGTGCCTGGAGTGCGGGGTCCGCCTACGAGCAGTACTTC.

In this sample, this clonotype turned up a few times. The gene calls are TRBV21-1 and TRBJ2-3; the listed D gene, TRBD2, was not tested against the DNA. TRBV21-1 is described as a pseudogene. The CDR3 loop spans 15 amino acids. The CDR3 loop is CASSKESGATDTQYF. As DNA, the CDR3 is TGTGCCAGCAGCAAAGAAAGCGGGGCCACAGATACGCAGTATTTT.

This clonotype was seen more than once but under ten times. The rearrangement links TRBV5-1 to TRBJ1-5, with a possible D match to TRBD1 (6 bases). V lost 3 bases and J lost 2, with 21 bases in between. Germline CDR1 SGHRS, CDR2 YFSETQ. The CDR3 is 18 residues long. The CDR3 DNA reads as TGCGCCAGCAGCTCCTACAGGGATAAGGGTAGGCGCAATCAGCCCCAGCATTTT. Translation gives CASSSYRDKGRRNQPQHF.

J is TRBJ1-1 and V is TRBV7-2; D is uncertain. Germline lookup yields CDR1 SGHTA and CDR2 FQGNSA. The CDR3 sequence is 15 residues long. V was clipped by 1 base and J by 1 base, with 10 bases between them. CDR3 residues: CASSLVLSGNTEAFF. CDR3 bases: TGTGCCAGCAGCTTAGTTCTGAGCGGGAACACTGAAGCTTTCTTT.

The chain employs TRBV5-1 and TRBJ1-2; D call uncertain. V lost 1 base and J 5 bases, leaving 9 bases between the germline ends. The CDR3 sequence is 13 residues long. Per the germline V gene, CDR1 is SGHRS and CDR2 is YFSETQ. The CDR3 bases are TGCGCCAGCAGCTTGAAAGAGACTTATGGCTACACCTTC. Translation gives CASSLKETYGYTF.

The chain has TRBV28 and TRBJ2-5; unclear D gene. The V and J ends lost 8 bases and 4 bases respectively, with 14 bases between them. Germline V gives CDR1 MDHEN, CDR2 SYDVKM. There are 13 residues in the CDR3. CDR3 DNA: TGTGCCAGCGGGTTGGACGGCTTAGAGACCCAGTACTTC. It encodes CASGLDGLETQYF.

This clonotype was seen a handful of times. This chain links TRBV3-1 with TRBJ1-2; D is uncertain. The V gene lost 1 base and the J gene lost 0 bases, with 9 bases spanning the gap. The CDR3 has 15 amino acids. From germline, CDR1 is LGHDT and CDR2 YNNKEL (reference sequence). The CDR3 sequence is CASSQGLGTNYGYTF. CDR3 DNA: TGTGCCAGCAGCCAAGGGCTGGGTACTAACTATGGCTACACCTTC. The full variable domain, with the rest looked up from reference TRBV3-1 and TRBJ1-2, is DTAVSQTPKYLVTQMGNDKSIKCEQNLGHDTMYWYKQDSKKFLKIMFSYNNKELIINETVPNRFSPKSPDKAHLNLHINSLELGDSAVYFCASSQGLGTNYGYTFGSGTRLTVV.

The CDR3 bases are TGTGCCAGCAGCTGGGCCGGCGGGGGTAGGAATGAGCAGTTCTTC. Protein product: CASSWAGGGRNEQFF. The V and J genes are TRBV7-2 and TRBJ2-1, with 7 bases identical to TRBD2. CDR1 SGHTA and CDR2 FQGNSA come from the germline V gene. Losses at the gene ends were 4 bases for V and 7 bases for J; bases not matched to a gene: 10. This CDR3 region has 15 residues.

The chain couples TRBV12-3 or TRBV12-4 to TRBJ1-2; D is undetermined. Trimming stripped 1 base from V and 1 base from J, with 13 bases between. The CDR3 extends over 16 amino acids. The CDR3 nucleotides are TGTGCCAGCAGTTTAGGTGGGGTGGGTCTTAACTATGGCTACACCTTC. It is translated as CASSLGGVGLNYGYTF.

The J gene is TRBJ2-5, the V gene TRBV5-1, with D tentatively TRBD1 (6 bases). Trimming removed 1 base at V and 6 bases at J, with 16 bases between. CDR1 is SGHRS, CDR2 YFSETQ, per germline. The CDR3 length is 15 residues. This CDR3 is CASSLQVTGTKTQYF. Written as DNA, the CDR3 is TGCGCCAGCAGCTTGCAAGTGACGGGGACAAAGACCCAGTACTTC.

Here the CDR3 reads CASSLAGGAGTEAFF. CDR3 DNA: TGTGCCAGCAGCTTAGCGGGGGGCGCGGGCACTGAAGCTTTCTTT. The genes are TRBV7-9 and TRBJ1-1; tentative D call: TRBD1 (6 bases). Trimming took off 0 bases at V and 4 bases at J, with 12 bases between the two ends. The CDR3 contains 15 residues. Germline V lookup: CDR1 SEHNR, CDR2 FQNEAQ (reference sequence).

This clonotype was seen a handful of times. V and J are TRBV7-2 and TRBJ1-3; the D is unclear. The germline CDR1 and CDR2 sequences are SGHTA and FQGNSA. The CDR3 loop spans 15 amino acids. V lost 1 base, J lost 2 bases, and 9 bases lay in between. CDR3 in amino acids: CASSLVFGPGNTIYF. The CDR3 DNA reads as TGTGCCAGCAGCTTAGTTTTTGGACCTGGAAACACCATATATTTT.

Notes on this clonotype: One junction end does not reproduce the germline sequence, and a read error may be involved. The V call is TRBV6-5, the J call TRBJ1-4; tentative D call: TRBD1 (5 bases). Germline assignment: CDR1 MNHEY and CDR2 SVGAGI. This CDR3 has 15 amino acids. The CDR3 DNA reads TGTGCCAGCAGTTACTCAACAGGAGGAATGAAAATTCTCGTTTTT. Amino acid sequence: CASSYSTGGMKILVF.

Only a few counts were recorded for this clonotype. This chain links TRBV19 with TRBJ2-3; TRBD2 agrees at 13 bases. With V trimmed by 6 bases and J by 5 bases, 2 bases remained unmatched. This CDR3 spans 14 amino acids. Per germline, CDR1 LNHDA and CDR2 SQIVND (reference sequence). In nucleotides, the CDR3 is TGTGCCAGTAGCAGACTAGCGGGAGGAGATACGCAGTATTTT. Translation: CASSRLAGGDTQYF.